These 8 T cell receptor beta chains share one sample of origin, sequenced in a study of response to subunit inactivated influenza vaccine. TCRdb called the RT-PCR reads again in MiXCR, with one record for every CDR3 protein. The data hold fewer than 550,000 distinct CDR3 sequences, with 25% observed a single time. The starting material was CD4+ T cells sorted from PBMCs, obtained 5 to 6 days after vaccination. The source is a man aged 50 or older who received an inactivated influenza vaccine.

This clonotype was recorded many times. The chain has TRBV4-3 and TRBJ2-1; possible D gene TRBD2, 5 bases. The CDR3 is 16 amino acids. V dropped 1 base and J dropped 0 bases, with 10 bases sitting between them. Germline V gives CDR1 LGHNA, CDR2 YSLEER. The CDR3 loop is CASSQGAGGSYNEQFF. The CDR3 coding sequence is TGCGCCAGCAGCCAAGGGGCGGGTGGCTCCTACAATGAGCAGTTCTTC.

The chain's CDR3 is CASSNRDKNEQFF. The CDR3 DNA follows: TGTGCCAGCAGCAACCGGGACAAGAATGAGCAGTTCTTC. V is TRBV7-9 and J is TRBJ2-1; possible D gene TRBD1, 6 bases. The CDR3 spans 13 residues. CDR1 and CDR2 (germline): SEHNR, FQNEAQ (reference sequence). V was cut by 5 bases and J by 7 bases, with 12 bases left in between. Based on the CDR3 plus reference TRBV7-9 and TRBJ2-1, the full variable domain is DTGVSQNPRHKITKRGQNVTFRCDPISEHNRLYWYRQTLGQGPEFLTYFQNEAQLEKSRLLSDRFSAERPKGSFSTLEIQRTEQGDSAMYLCASSNRDKNEQFFGPGTRLTVL.

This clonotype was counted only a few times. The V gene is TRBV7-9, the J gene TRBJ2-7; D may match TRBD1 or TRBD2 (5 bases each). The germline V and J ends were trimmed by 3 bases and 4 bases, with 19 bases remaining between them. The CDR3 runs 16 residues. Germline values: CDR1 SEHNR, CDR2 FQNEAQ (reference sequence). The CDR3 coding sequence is TGTGCCAGCAGCTTTAGGGCCGAGGGGAATAAATACGAGCAGTACTTC. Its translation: CASSFRAEGNKYEQYF.

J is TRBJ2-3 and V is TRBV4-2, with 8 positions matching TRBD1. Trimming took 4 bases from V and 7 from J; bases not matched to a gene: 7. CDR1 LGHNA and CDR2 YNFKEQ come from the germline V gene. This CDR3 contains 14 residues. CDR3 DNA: TGTGCCAGCAGCCCCTCGGACAGGGAGTATACGCAGTATTTT. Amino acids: CASSPSDREYTQYF.

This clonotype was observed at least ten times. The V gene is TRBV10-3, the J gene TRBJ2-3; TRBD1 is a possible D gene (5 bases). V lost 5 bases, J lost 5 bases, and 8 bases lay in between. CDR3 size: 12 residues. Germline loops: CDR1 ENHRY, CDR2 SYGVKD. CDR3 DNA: TGTGCCATCAGTAAAACAGGAGATACGCAGTATTTT. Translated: CAISKTGDTQYF.

The CDR3 DNA follows: TGTGCCAGCAGCCGGGAGGGGAACACAGATACGCAGTATTTT. As protein: CASSREGNTDTQYF. The chain is built from TRBV11-2 and TRBJ2-3, with 8 bases lining up with TRBD2. This CDR3 spans 14 amino acids. CDR1 and CDR2 (germline): SGHAT, FQNNGV. V lost 5 bases, J lost 2 bases, and 3 bases stayed unmatched.

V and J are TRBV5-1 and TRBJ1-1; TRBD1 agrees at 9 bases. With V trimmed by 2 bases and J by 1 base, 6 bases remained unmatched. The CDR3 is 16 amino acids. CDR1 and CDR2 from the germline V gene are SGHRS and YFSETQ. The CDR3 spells CASSFRWTGENTEAFF. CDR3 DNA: TGCGCCAGCAGCTTCCGCTGGACAGGGGAGAACACTGAAGCTTTCTTT.

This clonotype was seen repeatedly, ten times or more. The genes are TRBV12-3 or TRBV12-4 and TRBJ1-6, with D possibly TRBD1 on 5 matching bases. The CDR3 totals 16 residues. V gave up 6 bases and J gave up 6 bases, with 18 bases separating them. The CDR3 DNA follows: TGTGCCAGCAGCAATACATGGGGGGTTAGTAATTCACCCCTCCACTTT. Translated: CASSNTWGVSNSPLHF.